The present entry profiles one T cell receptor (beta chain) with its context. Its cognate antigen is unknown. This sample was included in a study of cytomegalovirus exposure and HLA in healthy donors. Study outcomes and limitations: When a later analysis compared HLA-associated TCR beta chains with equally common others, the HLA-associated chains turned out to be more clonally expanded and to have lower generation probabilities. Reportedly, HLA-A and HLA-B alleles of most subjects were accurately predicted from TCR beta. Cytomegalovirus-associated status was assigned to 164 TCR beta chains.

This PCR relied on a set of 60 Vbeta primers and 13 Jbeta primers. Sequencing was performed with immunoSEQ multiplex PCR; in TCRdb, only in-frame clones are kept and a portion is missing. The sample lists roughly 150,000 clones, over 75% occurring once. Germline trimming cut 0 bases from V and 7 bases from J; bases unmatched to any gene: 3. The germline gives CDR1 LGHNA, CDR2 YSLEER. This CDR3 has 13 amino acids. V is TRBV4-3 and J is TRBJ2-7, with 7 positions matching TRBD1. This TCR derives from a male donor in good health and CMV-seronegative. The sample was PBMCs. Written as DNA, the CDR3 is TGCGCCAGCAGCCAAGATCAGGGGGAAGAGCAGTACTTC. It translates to CASSQDQGEEQYF.